This T cell receptor beta chain appears in the sequencing data of a study of T cell repertoires in cytomegalovirus infection. Study summary: Public TCR beta signature analysis indicated the presence of both CMV infection and matching HLA type.

CDR1 MDHEN and CDR2 SYDVKM come from the germline V gene. CDR3 length equals 14 residues. V was shortened by 8 bases and J by 0 bases, with 14 bases between the two germline ends. TCRdb reanalysed the reads using MiXCR and keeps one entry per CDR3 protein. In the table there are some 300,000 distinct CDR3 sequences, roughly a tenth of which are singletons. This clonotype occurred many times. This clonotype was sampled from a human donor in good health (CMV status not recorded). Some clones in this sample may be carry-over from other donors' samples. The rearrangement joins TRBV28 to TRBJ2-7; D gene ambiguous. The sample consisted of PBMCs. CDR3 sequence reads: CASGIGRSSYEQYF. DNA for the CDR3: TGTGCCAGCGGGATCGGCCGTAGCTCCTACGAGCAGTACTTC.